The entry below gives a single T cell receptor (beta chain) sequence along with its context. The sample comes from a study of PD-L1 blockade in urothelial cancer. The overall study: Timepoints chosen for blood analysis were 3 weeks (second dose) and 6 weeks after treatment start.

The protocol was immunoSEQ multiplex PCR, while the TCRdb copy is restricted to in-frame clones and leaves out a portion. The sample lists 40,000 to 60,000 clones; roughly four fifths were seen once. Time point noted: pretreatment peripheral blood. The J segment lost 4 bases and the V segment lost 0 bases, leaving 5 bases of the junction unmatched. The CDR3 runs to 16 residues. In germline, CDR1 is MNHEY, CDR2 SMNVEV (reference sequence). The sequence derives from a man between 70 and 80 years old with urothelial cancer. This specimen consisted of PBMCs, obtained around atezolizumab (anti-PD-L1) treatment. The V and J genes are TRBV27 and TRBJ2-1; TRBD1 agrees at 8 bases. The CDR3 region is CASSLSRTGPYNEQFF. In nucleotides, the CDR3 is TGTGCCAGCAGTTTATCCCGGACAGGGCCTTACAATGAGCAGTTCTTC.